This T cell receptor beta chain was recovered during a study of cytotoxic CD8 clonotypes in ibrutinib-treated CLL. This CDR3 is built from 15 residues. V lost 0 bases and J 5 bases, leaving 14 bases between the germline ends. Germline-derived CDR1 and CDR2 are SGHNT and YYREEE (reference sequence). Assay: immunoSEQ multiplex PCR; the TCRdb copy retains only in-frame clones and omits some. The sample consists of about 70,000 clones, over 75% of them appearing once. This rearrangement joins TRBV5-4 to TRBJ1-2, with D perhaps TRBD1 (6 bases). This receptor was identified in a human donor with chronic lymphocytic leukemia. Sequenced material: PBMCs, taken after 12 months of ibrutinib treatment. As DNA, the CDR3 is TGTGCCAGCAGCTTGGAGCCGGGGGCTCAGTATGGCTACACCTTC. It codes for CASSLEPGAQYGYTF.